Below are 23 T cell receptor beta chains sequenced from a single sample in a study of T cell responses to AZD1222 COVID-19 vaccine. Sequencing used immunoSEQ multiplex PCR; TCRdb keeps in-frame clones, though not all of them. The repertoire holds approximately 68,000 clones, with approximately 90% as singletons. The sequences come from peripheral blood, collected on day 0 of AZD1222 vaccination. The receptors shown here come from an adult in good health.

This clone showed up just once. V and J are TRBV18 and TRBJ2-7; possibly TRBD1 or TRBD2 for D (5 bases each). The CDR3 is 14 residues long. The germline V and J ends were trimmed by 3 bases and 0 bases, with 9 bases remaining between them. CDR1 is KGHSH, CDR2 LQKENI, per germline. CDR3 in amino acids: CASSPGTVSYEQYF. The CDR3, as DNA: TGTGCCAGCTCACCGGGGACGGTCTCCTACGAGCAGTACTTC.

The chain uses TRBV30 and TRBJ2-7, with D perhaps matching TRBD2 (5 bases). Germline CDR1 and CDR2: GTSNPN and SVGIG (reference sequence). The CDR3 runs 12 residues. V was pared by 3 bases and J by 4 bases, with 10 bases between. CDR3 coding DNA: TGTGCCTGGAGCAGACGGGAATACGAGCAGTACTTC. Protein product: CAWSRREYEQYF.

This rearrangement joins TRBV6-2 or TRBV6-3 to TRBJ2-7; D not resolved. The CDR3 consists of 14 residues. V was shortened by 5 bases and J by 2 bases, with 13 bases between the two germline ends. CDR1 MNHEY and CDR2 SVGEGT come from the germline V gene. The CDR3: CASSDPVRAYEQYF. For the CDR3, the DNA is TGTGCCAGCAGTGATCCAGTCCGAGCCTACGAGCAGTACTTC.

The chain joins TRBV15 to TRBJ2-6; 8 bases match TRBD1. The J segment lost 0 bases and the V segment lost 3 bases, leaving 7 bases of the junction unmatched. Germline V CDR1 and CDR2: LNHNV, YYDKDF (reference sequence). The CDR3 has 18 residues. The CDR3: CATSRGTGFPSGANVLTF. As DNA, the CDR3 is TGTGCCACCAGCAGGGGGACAGGCTTCCCCTCTGGGGCCAACGTCCTGACTTTC.

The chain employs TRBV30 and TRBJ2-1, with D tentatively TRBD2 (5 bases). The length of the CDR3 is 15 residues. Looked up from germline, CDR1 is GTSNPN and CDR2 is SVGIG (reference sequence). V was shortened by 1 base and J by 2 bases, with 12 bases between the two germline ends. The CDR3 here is CAWSGQAATYNEQFF. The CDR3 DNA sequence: TGTGCCTGGAGTGGTCAAGCGGCTACCTACAATGAGCAGTTCTTC. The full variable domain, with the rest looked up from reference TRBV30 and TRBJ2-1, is SQTIHQWPATLVQPVGSPLSLECTVEGTSNPNLYWYRQAAGRGLQLLFYSVGIGQISSEVPQNLSASRPQDRQFILSSKKLLLSDSGFYLCAWSGQAATYNEQFFGPGTRLTVL.

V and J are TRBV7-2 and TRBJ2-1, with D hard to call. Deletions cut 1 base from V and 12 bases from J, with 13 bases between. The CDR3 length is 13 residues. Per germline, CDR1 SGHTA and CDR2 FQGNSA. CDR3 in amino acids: CASSLVGSATQFF. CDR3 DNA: TGTGCCAGCAGCTTAGTAGGGTCAGCAACGCAGTTCTTC.

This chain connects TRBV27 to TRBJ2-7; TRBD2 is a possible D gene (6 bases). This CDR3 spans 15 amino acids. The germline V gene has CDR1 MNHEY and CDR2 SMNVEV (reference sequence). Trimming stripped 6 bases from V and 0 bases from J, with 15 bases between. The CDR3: CASSPTSLSSYEQYF. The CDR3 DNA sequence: TGTGCCAGCAGCCCGACTAGTTTGAGCTCCTACGAGCAGTACTTC.

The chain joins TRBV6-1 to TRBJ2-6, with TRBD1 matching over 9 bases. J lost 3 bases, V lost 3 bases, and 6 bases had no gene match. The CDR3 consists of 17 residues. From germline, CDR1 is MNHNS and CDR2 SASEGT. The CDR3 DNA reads TGTGCCAGCAGTGATTGGACAGGGGAATTTGGGGCCAACGTCCTGACTTTC. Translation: CASSDWTGEFGANVLTF.

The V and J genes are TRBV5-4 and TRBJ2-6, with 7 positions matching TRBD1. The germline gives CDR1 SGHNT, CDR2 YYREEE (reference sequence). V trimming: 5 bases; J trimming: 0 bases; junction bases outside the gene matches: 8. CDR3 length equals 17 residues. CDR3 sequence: CASRGRTGRSGANVLTF. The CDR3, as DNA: TGTGCCAGCAGGGGACGGACAGGACGCTCTGGGGCCAACGTCCTGACTTTC.

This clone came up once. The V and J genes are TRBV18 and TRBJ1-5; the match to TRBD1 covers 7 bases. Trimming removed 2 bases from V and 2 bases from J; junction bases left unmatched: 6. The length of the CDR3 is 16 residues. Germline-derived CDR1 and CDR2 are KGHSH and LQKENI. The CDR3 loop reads CASSPFSGGGNQPQHF. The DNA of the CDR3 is TGTGCCAGCTCACCATTTTCAGGGGGAGGCAATCAGCCCCAGCATTTT.

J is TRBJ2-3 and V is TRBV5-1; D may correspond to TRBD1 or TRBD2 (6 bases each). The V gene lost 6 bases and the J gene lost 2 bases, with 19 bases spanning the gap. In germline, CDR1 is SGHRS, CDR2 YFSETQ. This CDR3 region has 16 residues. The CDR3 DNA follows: TGCGCCAGCAAGGGCGCCCCGGGGGCACCCACAGATACGCAGTATTTT. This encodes CASKGAPGAPTDTQYF. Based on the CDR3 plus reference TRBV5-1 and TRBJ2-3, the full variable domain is KAGVTQTPRYLIKTRGQQVTLSCSPISGHRSVSWYQQTPGQGLQFLFEYFSETQRNKGNFPGRFSGRQFSNSRSEMNVSTLELGDSALYLCASKGAPGAPTDTQYFGPGTRLTVL.

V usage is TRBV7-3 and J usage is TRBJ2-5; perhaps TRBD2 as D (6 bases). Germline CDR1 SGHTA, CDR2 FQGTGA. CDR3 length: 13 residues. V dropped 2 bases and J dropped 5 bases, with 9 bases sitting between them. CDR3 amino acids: CASSLAGIETQYF. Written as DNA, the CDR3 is TGTGCCAGCAGCTTAGCGGGAATCGAGACCCAGTACTTC.

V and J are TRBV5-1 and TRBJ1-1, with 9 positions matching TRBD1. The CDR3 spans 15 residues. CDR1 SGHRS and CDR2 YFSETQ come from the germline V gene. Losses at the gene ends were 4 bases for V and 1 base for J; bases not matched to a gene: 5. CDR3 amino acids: CASSRTGVGNTEAFF. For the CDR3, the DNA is TGCGCCAGCAGCAGGACAGGGGTTGGGAACACTGAAGCTTTCTTT.

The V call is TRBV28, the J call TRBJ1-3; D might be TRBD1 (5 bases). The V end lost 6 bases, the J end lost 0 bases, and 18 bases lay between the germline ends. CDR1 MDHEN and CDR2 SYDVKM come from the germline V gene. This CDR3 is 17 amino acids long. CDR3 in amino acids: CASSLRGRGPSGNTIYF. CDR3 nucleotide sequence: TGTGCCAGCAGCTTACGGGGGAGAGGGCCCTCTGGAAACACCATATATTTT.

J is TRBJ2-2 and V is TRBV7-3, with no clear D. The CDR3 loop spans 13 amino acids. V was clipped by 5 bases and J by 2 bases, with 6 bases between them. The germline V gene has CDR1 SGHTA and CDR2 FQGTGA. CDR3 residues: CASSGRNTGELFF. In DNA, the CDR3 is TGTGCCAGCAGCGGGCGAAACACCGGGGAGCTGTTTTTT.

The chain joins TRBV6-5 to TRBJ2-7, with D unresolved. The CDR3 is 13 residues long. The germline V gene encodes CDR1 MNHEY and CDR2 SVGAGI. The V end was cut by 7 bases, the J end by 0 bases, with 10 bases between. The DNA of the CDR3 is TGTGCCAGCACCCCGGCGGACTCCTACGAGCAGTACTTC. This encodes CASTPADSYEQYF.

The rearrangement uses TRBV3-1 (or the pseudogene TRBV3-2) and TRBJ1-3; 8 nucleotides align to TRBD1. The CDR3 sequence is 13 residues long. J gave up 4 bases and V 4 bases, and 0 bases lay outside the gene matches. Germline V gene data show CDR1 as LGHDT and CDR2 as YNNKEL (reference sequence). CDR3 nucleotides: TGTGCCAGCAGCCGGACAGGGGGAAACACCATATATTTT. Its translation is CASSRTGGNTIYF.

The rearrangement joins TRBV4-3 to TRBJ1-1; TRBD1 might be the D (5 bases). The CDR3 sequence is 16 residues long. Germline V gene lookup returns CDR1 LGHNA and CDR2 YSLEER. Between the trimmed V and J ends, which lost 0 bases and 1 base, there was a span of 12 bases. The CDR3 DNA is TGCGCCAGCAGCCAAGATTCTTCAGGGAGGAACACTGAAGCTTTCTTT. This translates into CASSQDSSGRNTEAFF.

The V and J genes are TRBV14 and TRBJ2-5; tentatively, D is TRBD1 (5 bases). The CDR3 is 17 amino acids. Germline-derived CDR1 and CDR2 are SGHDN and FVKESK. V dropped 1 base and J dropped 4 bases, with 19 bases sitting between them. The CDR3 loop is CASSQALYSYRPETQYF. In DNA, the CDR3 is TGTGCCAGCAGCCAAGCTCTCTACTCGTACAGGCCAGAGACCCAGTACTTC. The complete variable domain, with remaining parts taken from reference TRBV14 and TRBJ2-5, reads EAGVTQFPSHSVIEKGQTVTLRCDPISGHDNLYWYRRVMGKEIKFLLHFVKESKQDESGMPNNRFLAERTGGTYSTLKVQPAELEDSGVYFCASSQALYSYRPETQYFGPGTRLLVL.

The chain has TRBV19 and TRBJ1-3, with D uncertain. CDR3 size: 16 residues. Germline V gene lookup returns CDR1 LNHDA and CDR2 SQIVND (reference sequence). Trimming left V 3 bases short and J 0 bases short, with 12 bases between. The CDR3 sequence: CASSISHSRSGNTIYF. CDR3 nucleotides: TGTGCCAGTAGTATCAGCCACTCTCGCTCTGGAAACACCATATATTTT.

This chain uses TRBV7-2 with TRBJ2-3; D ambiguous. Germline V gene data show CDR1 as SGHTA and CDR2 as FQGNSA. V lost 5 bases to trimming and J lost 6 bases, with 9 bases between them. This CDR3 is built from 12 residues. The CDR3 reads CASSRYVDTQYF. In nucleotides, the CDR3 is TGTGCCAGCAGCCGATATGTCGATACGCAGTATTTT.

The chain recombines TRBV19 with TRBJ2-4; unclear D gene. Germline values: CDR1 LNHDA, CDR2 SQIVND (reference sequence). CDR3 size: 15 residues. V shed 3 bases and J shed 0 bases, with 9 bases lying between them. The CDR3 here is CASSIWNLAKNIQYF. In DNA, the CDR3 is TGTGCCAGTAGTATTTGGAATCTAGCCAAAAACATTCAGTACTTC.

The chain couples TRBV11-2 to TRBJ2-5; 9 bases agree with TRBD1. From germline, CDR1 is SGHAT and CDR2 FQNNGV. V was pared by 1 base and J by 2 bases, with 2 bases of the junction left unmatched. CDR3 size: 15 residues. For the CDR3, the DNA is TGTGCCAGCAGCTTAGGGGACAGGGTTCAAGAGACCCAGTACTTC. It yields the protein CASSLGDRVQETQYF.